The clone carrying this TCR beta chain was recorded a few times. Its antigen is as yet unknown. PCR amplification relied on 60 Vbeta primers (plus 13 Jbeta primers). Sequenced by immunoSEQ multiplex PCR; TCRdb stores in-frame clones only, minus some. Of around 120,000 clones detected, over 70% appear once; the ten largest clones hold 7.5% to 9%. The sample originates from a study of cytomegalovirus exposure and HLA in healthy donors. The wider study: About 79% of around 400 genotyped donors fell in the Caucasian-associated ancestry cluster. The study, taken as a whole, reports: Several V segments, TRBV6-2 and TRBV6-3 among them, could not be told apart and were dropped. Based on reports, TCR beta sequences accurately predicted HLA-A and HLA-B alleles for most subjects.

Though probably carrying unrecorded immune exposures, donors were nominally healthy at sampling. Germline loops: CDR1 GTSNPN, CDR2 SVGIG (reference sequence). The CDR3 contains 13 residues. The V end was cut by 4 bases, the J end by 2 bases, with 9 bases between. The sequence was collected from a female donor in good health and CMV-seropositive. The specimen sequenced was PBMCs. This chain connects TRBV30 to TRBJ1-3; a possible D gene is TRBD1 (5 bases). The CDR3 DNA is TGTGCCTGGACATCCAGGGCTGGAAACACCATATATTTT. It codes for CAWTSRAGNTIYF.